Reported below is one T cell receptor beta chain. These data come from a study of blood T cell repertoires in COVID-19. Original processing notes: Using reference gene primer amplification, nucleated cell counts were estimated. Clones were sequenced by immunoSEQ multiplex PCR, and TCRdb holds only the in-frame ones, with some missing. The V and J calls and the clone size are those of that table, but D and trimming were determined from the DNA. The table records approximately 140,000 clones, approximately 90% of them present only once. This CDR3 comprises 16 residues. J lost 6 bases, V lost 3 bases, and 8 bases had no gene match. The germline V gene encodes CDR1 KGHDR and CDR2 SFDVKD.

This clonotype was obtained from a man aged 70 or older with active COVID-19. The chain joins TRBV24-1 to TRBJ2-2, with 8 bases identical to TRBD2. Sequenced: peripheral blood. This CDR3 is CATSDAGTRAAGELFF. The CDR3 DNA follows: TGTGCCACCAGTGATGCCGGGACTAGGGCGGCCGGGGAGCTGTTTTTT.